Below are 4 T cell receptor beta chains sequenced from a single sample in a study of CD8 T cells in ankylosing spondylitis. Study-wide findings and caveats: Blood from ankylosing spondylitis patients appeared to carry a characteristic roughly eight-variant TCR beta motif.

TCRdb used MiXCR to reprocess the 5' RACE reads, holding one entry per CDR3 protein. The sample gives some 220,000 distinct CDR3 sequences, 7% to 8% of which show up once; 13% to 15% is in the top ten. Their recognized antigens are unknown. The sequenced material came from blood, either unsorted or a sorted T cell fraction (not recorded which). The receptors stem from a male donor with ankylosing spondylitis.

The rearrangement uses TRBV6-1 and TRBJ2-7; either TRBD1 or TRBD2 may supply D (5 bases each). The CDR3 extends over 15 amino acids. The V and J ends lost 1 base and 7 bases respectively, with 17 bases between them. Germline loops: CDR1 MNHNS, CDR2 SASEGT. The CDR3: CASSEDRAWGFEQYF. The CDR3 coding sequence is TGTGCCAGCAGTGAAGACCGAGCCTGGGGGTTTGAGCAGTACTTC.

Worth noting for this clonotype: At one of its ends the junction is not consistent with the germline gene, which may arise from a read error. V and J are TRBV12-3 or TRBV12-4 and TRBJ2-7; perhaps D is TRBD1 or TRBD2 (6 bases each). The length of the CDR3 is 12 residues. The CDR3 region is CASGIGGGARGF. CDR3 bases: TGTGCCAGCGGCATAGGAGGGGGTGCCCGGGGGTTC.

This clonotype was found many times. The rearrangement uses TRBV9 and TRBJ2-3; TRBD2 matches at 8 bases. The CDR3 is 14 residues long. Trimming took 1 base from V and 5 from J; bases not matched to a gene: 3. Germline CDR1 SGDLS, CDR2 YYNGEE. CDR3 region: CASSVNLAGDTQYF. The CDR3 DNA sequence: TGTGCCAGCAGCGTAAACCTAGCGGGAGATACGCAGTATTTT.

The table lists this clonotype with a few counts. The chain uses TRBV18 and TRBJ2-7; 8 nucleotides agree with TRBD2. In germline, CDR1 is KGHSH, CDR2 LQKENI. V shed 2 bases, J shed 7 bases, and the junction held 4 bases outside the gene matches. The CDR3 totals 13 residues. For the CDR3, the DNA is TGTGCCAGCTCACCATCGGGGGGGGAAGAGCAGTACTTC. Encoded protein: CASSPSGGEEQYF.